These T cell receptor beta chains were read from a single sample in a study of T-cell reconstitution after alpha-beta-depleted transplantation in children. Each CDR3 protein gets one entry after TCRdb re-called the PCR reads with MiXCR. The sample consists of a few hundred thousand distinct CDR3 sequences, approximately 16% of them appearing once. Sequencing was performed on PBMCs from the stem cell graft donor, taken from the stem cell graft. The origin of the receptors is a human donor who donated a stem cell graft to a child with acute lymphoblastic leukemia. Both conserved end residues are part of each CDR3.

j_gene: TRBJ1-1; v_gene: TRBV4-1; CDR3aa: CASSQGQMNTEAFF
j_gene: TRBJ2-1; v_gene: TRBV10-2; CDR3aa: CASNGRGSYNEQFF
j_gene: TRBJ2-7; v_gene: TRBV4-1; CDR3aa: CASSQDPWSSYEQYF
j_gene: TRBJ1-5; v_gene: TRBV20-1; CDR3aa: CSAPLPRGQLNQPQHF
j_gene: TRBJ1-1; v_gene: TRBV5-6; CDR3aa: CASSLEGADSKAFF
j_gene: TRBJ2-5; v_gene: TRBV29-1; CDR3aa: CSVEGADSQETQYF
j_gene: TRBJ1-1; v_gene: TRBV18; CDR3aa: CASSPRKSKNTEAFF
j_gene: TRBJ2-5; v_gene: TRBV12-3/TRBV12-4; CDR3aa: CASGDRTGTVQRAQYF
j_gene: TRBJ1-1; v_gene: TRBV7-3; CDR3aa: CASSFMTRQAFF
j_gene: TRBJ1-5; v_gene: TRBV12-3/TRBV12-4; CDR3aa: CASSLAKDRSQPQHF
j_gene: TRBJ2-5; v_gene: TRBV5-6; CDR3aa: CASSSPGAVGTQYF
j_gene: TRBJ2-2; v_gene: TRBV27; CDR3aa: CASSFYPAGELFF
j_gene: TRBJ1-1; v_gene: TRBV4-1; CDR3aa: CASSQVRSDTEAFF
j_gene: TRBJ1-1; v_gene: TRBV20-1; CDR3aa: CSARIRAGGGTEAFF
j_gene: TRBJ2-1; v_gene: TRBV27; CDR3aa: CASSVNGLAGNNEQFF
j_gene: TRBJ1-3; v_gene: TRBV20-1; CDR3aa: CSARDRDSGNTIYF
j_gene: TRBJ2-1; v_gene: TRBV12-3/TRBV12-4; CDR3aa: CASTNLRGGSYNEQFF
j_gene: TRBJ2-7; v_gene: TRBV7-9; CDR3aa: CASSFPRSYEQYF
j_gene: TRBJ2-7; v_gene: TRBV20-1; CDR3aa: CSATLQERGEQYF
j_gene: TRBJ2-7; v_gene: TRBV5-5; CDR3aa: CASSWWLGYEQYF
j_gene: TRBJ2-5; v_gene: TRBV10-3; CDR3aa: CAISGSGEETQYF
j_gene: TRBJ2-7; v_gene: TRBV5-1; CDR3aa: CASSLEQNRIGEQYF
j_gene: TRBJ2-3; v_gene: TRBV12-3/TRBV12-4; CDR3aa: CASSHLAGSTDTQYF
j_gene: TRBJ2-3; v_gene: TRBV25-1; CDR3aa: CASSGRTSAVTDTQYF
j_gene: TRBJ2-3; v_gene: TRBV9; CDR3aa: CASSVRIAGIDTQYF
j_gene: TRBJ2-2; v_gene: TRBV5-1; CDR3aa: CASSQPGPNTGELFF
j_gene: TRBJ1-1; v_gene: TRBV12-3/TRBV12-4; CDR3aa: CASSLGPGVGTEAFF
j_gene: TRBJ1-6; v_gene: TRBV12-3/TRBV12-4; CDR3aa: CASSSDRGDSPLHF